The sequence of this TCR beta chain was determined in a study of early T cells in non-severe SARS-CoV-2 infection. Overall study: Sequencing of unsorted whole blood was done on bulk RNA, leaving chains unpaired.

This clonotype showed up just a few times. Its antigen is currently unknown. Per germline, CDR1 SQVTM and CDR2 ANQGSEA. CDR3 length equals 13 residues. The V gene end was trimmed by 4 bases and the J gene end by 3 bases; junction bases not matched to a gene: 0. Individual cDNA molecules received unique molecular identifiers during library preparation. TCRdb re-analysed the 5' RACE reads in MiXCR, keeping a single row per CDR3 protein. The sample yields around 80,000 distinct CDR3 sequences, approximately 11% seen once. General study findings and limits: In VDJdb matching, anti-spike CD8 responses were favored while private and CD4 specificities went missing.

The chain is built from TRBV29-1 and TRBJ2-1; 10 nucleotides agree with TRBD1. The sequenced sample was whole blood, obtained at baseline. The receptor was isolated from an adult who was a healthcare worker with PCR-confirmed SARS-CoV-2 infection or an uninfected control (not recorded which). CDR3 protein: CSVGTGGYNEQFF. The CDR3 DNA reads TGCAGCGTTGGGACAGGGGGCTACAATGAGCAGTTCTTC.